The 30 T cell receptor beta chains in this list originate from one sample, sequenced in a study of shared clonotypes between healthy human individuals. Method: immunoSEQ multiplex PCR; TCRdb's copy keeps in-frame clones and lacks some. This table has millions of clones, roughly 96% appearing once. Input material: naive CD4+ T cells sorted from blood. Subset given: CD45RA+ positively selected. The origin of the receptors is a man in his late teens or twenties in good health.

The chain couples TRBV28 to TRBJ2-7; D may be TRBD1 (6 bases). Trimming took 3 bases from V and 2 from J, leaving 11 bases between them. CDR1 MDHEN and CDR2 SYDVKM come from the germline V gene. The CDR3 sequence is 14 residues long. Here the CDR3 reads CASSFGQTTYEQYF. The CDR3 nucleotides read TGTGCCAGCAGTTTTGGACAGACAACCTACGAGCAGTACTTC.

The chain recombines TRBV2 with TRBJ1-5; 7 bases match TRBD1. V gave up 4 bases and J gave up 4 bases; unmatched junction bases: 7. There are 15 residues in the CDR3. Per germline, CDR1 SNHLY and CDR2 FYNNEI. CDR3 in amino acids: CASSVEGAGNQPQHF. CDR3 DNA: TGTGCCAGCAGTGTCGAGGGGGCGGGAAATCAGCCCCAGCATTTT. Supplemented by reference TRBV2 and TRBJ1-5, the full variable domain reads EPEVTQTPSHQVTQMGQEVILRCVPISNHLYFYWYRQILGQKVEFLVSFYNNEISEKSEIFDDQFSVERPDGSNFTLKIRSTKLEDSAMYFCASSVEGAGNQPQHFGDGTRLSIL.

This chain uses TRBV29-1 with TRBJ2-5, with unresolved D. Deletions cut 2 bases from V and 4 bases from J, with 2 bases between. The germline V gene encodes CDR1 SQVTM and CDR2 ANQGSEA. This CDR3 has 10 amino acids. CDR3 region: CSVELETQYF. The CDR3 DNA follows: TGCAGCGTTGAATTAGAGACCCAGTACTTC. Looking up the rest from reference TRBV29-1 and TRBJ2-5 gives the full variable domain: SAVISQKPSRDICQRGTSLTIQCQVDSQVTMMFWYRQQPGQSLTLIATANQGSEATYESGFVIDKFPISRPNLTFSTLTVSNMSPEDSSIYLCSVELETQYFGPGTRLLVL.

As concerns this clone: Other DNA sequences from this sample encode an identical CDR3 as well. The CDR3 spells CASSLSGFYGYTF. CDR3 DNA sequence: TGTGCCAGCAGTTTGTCGGGGTTCTATGGCTACACCTTC. The V and J genes are TRBV28 and TRBJ1-2; D gene uncertain. Deletions cut 3 bases from V and 4 bases from J, with 9 bases between. The CDR3 is 13 amino acids. Germline-derived CDR1 and CDR2 are MDHEN and SYDVKM.

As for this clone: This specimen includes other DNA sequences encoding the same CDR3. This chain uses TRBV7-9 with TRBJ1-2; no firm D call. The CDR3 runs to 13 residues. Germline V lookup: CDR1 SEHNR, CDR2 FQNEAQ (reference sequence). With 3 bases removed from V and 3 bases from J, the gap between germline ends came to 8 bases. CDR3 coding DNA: TGTGCCAGCAGCTTCGGCGGAGACTATGGCTACACCTTC. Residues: CASSFGGDYGYTF.

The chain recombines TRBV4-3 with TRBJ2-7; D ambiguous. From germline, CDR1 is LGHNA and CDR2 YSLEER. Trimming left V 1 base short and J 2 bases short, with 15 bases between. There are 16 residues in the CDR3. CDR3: CASSQGPRLAAYEQYF. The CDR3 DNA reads TGCGCCAGCAGCCAAGGGCCCCGACTCGCGGCCTACGAGCAGTACTTC.

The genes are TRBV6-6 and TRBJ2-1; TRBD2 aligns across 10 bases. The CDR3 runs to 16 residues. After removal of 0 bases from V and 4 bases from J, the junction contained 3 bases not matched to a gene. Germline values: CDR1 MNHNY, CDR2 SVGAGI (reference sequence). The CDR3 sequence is CASSYSGLANYNEQFF. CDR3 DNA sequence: TGTGCCAGCAGTTACTCGGGACTAGCGAATTACAATGAGCAGTTCTTC.

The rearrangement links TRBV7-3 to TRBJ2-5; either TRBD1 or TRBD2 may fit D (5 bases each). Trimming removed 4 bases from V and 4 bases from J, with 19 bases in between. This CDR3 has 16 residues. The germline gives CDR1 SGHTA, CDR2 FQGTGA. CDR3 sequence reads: CASSSSGPSLLETQYF. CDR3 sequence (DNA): TGTGCCAGCAGCTCCTCGGGACCAAGCCTTTTAGAGACCCAGTACTTC.

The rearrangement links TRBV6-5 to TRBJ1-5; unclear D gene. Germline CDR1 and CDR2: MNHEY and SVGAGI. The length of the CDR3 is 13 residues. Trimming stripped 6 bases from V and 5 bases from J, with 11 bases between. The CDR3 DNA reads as TGTGCCAGCAGGCGCCACAGAGATCAGCCCCAGCATTTT. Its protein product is CASRRHRDQPQHF.

In nucleotides, the CDR3 is TGTGCCAGCAGTTCCTTCGGTTTTGAAGCTTTCTTT. Amino acids: CASSSFGFEAFF. The chain has TRBV28 and TRBJ1-1; D unclear. CDR3 length equals 12 residues. Per germline, CDR1 MDHEN and CDR2 SYDVKM. Trimming stripped 4 bases from V and 7 bases from J, with 10 bases between.

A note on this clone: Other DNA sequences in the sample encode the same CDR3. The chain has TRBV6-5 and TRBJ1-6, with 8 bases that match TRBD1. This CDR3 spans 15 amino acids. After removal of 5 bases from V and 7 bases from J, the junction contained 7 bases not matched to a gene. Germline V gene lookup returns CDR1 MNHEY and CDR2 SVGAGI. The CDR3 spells CASSTGQGRNSPLHF. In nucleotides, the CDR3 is TGTGCCAGCAGTACCGGACAGGGTAGGAATTCACCCCTCCACTTT.

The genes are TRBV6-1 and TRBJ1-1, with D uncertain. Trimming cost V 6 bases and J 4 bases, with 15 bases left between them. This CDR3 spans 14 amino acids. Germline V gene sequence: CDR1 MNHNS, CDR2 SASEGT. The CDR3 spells CASSPSGRSTEAFF. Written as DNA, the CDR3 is TGTGCCAGCAGCCCGTCGGGTCGGTCCACTGAAGCTTTCTTT.

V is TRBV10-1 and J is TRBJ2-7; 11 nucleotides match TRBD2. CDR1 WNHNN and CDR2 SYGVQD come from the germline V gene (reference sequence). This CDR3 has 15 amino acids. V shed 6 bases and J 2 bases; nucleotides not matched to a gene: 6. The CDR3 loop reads CASRAPSGGTYEQYF. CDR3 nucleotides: TGCGCCAGCAGAGCCCCTAGCGGGGGGACCTACGAGCAGTACTTC.

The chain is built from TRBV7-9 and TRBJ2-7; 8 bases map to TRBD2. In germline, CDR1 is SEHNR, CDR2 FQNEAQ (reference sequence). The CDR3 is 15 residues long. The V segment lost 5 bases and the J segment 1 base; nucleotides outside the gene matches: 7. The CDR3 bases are TGTGCCAGCAGCCCATGGGGCGGGGGGTCCTACGAGCAGTACTTC. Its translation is CASSPWGGGSYEQYF.

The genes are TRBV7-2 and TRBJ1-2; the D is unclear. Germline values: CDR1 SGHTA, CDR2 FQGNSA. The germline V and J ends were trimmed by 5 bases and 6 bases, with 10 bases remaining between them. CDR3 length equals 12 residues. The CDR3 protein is CASSRLRDGYTF. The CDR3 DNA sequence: TGTGCCAGCAGCCGGTTAAGAGATGGCTACACCTTC. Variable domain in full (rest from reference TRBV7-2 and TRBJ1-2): GAGVSQSPSNKVTEKGKDVELRCDPISGHTALYWYRQSLGQGLEFLIYFQGNSAPDKSGLPSDRFSAERTGGSVSTLTIQRTQQEDSAVYLCASSRLRDGYTFGSGTRLTVV.

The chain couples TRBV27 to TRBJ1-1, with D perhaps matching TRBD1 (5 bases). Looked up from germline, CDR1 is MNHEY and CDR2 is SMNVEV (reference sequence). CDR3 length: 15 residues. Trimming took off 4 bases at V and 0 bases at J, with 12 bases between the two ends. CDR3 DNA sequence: TGTGCCAGCAGTTCCGGACAACCTTTGAACACTGAAGCTTTCTTT. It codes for CASSSGQPLNTEAFF.

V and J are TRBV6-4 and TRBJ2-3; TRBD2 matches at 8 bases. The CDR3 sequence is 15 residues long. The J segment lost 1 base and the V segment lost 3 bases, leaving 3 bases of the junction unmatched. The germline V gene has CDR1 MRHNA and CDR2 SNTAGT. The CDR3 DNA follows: TGTGCCAGCAGTGATCAAGCGGGGGGCACAGATACGCAGTATTTT. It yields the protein CASSDQAGGTDTQYF.

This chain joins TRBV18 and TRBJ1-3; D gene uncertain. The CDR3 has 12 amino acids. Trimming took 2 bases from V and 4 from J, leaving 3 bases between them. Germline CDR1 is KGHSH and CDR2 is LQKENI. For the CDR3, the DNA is TGTGCCAGCTCACCATGGGGAAACACCATATATTTT. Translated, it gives CASSPWGNTIYF.

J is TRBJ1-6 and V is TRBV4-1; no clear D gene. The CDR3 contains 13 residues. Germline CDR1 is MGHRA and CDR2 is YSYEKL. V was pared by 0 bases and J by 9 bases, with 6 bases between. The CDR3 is CASSQEKFSPLHF. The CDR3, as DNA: TGCGCCAGCAGCCAAGAGAAGTTTTCACCCCTCCACTTT.

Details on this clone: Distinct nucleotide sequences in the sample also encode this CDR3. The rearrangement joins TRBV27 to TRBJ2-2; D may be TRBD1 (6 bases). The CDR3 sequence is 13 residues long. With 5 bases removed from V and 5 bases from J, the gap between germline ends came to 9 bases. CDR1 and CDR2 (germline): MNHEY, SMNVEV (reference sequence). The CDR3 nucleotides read TGTGCCAGCAGTCTACAGGGAACCGGGGAGCTGTTTTTT. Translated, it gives CASSLQGTGELFF.

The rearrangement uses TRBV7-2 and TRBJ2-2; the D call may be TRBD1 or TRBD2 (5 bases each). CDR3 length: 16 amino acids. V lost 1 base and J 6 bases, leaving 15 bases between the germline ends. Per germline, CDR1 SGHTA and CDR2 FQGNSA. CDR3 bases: TGTGCCAGCAGCTTAGAAAGGGTTACGGGGCCCGGGGAGCTGTTTTTT. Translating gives CASSLERVTGPGELFF.

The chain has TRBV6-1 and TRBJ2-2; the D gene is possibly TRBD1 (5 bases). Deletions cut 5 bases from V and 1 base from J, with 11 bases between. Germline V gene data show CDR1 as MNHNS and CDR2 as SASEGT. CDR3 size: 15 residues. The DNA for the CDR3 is TGTGCCAGCAGTCCTCAGGGTCAGAACACCGGGGAGCTGTTTTTT. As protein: CASSPQGQNTGELFF.

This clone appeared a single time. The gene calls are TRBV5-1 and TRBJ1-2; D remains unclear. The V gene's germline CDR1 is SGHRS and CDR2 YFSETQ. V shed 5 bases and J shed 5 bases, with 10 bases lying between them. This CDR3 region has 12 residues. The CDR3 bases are TGCGCCAGCAGGACTGAAACATATGGCTACACCTTC. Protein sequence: CASRTETYGYTF.

The CDR3 here is CAWSRDSQRETQYF. CDR3 sequence (DNA): TGTGCCTGGAGTCGGGACAGTCAACGTGAGACCCAGTACTTC. The chain joins TRBV30 to TRBJ2-5; 7 positions agree with TRBD1. The CDR3 totals 14 residues. Trimming removed 2 bases from V and 5 bases from J; junction bases left unmatched: 8. The V gene's germline CDR1 is GTSNPN and CDR2 SVGIG (reference sequence).

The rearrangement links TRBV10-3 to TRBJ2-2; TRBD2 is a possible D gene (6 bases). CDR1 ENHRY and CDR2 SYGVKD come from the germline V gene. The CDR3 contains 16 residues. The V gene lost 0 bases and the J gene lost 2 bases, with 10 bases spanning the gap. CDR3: CAISESALANTGELFF. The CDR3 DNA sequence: TGTGCCATCAGTGAGTCGGCACTAGCCAACACCGGGGAGCTGTTTTTT.

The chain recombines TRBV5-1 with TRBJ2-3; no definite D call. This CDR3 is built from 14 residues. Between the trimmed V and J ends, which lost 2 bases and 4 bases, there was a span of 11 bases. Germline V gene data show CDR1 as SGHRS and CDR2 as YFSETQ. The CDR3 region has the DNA TGCGCCAGCAGCTTTCTGGGTAACGCAGATACGCAGTATTTT. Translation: CASSFLGNADTQYF. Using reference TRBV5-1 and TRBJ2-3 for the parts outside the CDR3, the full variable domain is KAGVTQTPRYLIKTRGQQVTLSCSPISGHRSVSWYQQTPGQGLQFLFEYFSETQRNKGNFPGRFSGRQFSNSRSEMNVSTLELGDSALYLCASSFLGNADTQYFGPGTRLTVL.

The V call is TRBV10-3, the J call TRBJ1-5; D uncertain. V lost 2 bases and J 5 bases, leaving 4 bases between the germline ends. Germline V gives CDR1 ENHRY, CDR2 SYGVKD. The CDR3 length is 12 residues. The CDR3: CAISEGDQPQHF. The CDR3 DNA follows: TGTGCCATCAGTGAGGGGGATCAGCCCCAGCATTTT.

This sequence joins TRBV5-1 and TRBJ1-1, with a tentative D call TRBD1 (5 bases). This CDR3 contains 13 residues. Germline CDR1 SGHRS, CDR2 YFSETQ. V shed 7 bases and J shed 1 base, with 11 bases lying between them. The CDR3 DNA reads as TGCGCCAGCGGACCGGACACGAACACTGAAGCTTTCTTT. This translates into CASGPDTNTEAFF.

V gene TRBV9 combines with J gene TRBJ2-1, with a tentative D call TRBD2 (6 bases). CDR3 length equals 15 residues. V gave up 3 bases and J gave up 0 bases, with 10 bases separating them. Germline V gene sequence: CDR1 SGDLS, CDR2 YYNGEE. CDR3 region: CASSGGVSSYNEQFF. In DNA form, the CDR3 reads TGTGCCAGCAGCGGCGGGGTGAGCTCCTACAATGAGCAGTTCTTC.

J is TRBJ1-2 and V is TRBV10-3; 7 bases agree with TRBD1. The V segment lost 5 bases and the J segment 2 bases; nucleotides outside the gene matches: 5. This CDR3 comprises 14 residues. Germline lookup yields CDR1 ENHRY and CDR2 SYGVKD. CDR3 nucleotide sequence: TGTGCCATCAGTAGACAGGGAGGGAACTATGGCTACACCTTC. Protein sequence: CAISRQGGNYGYTF.